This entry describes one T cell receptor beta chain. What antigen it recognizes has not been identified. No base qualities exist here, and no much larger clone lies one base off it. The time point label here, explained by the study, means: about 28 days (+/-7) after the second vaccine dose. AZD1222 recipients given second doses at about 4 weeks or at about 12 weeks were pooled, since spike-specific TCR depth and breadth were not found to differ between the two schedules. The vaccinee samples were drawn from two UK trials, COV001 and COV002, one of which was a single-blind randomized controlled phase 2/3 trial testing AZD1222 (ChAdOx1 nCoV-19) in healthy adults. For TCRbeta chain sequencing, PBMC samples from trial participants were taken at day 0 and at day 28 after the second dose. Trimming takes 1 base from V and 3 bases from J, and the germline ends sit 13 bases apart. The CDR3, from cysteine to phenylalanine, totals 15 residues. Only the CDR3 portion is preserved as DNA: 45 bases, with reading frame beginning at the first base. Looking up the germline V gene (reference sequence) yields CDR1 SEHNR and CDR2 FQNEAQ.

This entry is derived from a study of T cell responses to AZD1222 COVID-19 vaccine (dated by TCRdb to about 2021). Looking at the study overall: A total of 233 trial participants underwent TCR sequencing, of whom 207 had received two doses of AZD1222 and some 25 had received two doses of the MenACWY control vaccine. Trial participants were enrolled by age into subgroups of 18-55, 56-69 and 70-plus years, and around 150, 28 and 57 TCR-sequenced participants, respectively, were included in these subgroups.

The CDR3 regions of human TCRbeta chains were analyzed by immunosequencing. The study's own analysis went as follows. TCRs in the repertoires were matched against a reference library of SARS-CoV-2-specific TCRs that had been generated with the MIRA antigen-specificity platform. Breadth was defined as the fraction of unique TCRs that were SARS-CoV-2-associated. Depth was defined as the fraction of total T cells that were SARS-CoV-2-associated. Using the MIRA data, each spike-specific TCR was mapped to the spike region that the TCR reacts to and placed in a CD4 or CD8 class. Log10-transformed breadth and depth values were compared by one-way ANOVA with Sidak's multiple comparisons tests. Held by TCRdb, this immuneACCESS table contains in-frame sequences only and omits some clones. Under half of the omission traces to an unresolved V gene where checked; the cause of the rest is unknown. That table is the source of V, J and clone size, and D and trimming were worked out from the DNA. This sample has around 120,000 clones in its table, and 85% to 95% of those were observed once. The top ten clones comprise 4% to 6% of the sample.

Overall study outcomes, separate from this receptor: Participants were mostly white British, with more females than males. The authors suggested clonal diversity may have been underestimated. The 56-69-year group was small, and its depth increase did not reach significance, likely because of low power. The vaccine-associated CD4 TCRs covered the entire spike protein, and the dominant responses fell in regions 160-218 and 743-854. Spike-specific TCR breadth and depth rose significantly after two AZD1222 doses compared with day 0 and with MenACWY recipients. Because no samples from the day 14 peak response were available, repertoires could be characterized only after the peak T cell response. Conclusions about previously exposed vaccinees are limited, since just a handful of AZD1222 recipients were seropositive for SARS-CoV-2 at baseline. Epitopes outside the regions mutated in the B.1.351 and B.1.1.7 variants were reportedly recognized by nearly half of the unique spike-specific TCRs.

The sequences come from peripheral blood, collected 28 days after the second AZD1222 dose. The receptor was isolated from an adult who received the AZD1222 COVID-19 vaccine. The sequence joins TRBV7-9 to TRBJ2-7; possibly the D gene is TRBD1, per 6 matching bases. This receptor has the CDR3 CASSLVAGANYEQYF. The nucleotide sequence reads TGTGCCAGCAGCTTAGTGGCAGGGGCAAACTACGAGCAGTACTTC.